A selection of T cell receptor beta chains follows, all from one sample in a study of tumor-infiltrating lymphocytes in primary liver carcinoma. MiXCR, run by TCRdb on the multiplex PCR reads, gives a single entry per CDR3 protein. Among approximately 320,000 distinct CDR3 sequences, roughly 60% were seen once, and the ten largest hold about 17%. The sequenced sample consisted of peripheral blood. These receptors all come from a woman aged 30 to 39 with primary liver carcinoma and hepatitis B virus infection. The CDR3 runs from the conserved cysteine through the conserved F or W. A D gene is named only where the DNA matches it firmly.

>TRBJ2-7|TRBV4-2|.
CASSWQAGSSYEQYF
>TRBJ1-1|TRBV6-6|TRBD1
CASIARGQGEFRGVFF
>TRBJ2-1|TRBV13|TRBD1
CASSRAGQGESIEQFF
>TRBJ1-1|TRBV29-1|TRBD1
CSVEGQGNTEAFF
>TRBJ2-5|TRBV5-4|TRBD1
CASSFNRGQETQYF
>TRBJ1-5|TRBV6-1|TRBD1
CANTGQTNQPQHF
>TRBJ1-4|TRBV6-5|.
CASSYGSQEGKLFF
>TRBJ1-1|TRBV11-1|.
CTSSPPQGIRAFF
>TRBJ2-3|TRBV6-6|.
CASSYSPRARADTQYF
>TRBJ1-1|TRBV5-5|TRBD1
CASSLGSGTGRAEAFF
>TRBJ2-5|TRBV6-2/TRBV6-3|TRBD2
CASSYSGGTTETQYF
>TRBJ2-7|TRBV4-3|.
CASSQEAEPRIAYEQYF
>TRBJ2-1|TRBV5-6|.
CAGNFKSLGFYEQFF
>TRBJ2-1|TRBV6-1|.
CASSDTRVEQFF
>TRBJ2-1|TRBV6-2/TRBV6-3|TRBD2
CASSCQAGGGYEQFF
>TRBJ1-1|TRBV29-1|.
CSAGGRGATEAFF
>TRBJ2-1|TRBV5-6|TRBD2
CASSPRTSGRGNEQFF
>TRBJ2-5|TRBV6-5|.
CASSFLGLKTQYF
>TRBJ2-2|TRBV6-6|.
CASSPTVLELFF
>TRBJ2-1|TRBV28|.
CASSLSLWRDSSYNEQFF
>TRBJ1-1|TRBV12-3/TRBV12-4|.
CASSSQGLNTEAFF
>TRBJ2-1|TRBV11-2|.
CVSSIWDGGDEQFF
>TRBJ2-7|TRBV12-3/TRBV12-4|.
CASSLLTPYEQYF
>TRBJ2-3|TRBV6-2/TRBV6-3|.
CASSPGVPGPDTQYF
>TRBJ2-5|TRBV11-2|.
CVSSFGVQDTQYF
>TRBJ2-7|TRBV12-3/TRBV12-4|.
CASSLGLADQYF
>TRBJ2-7|TRBV6-6|TRBD2
CASRYRGGTCPTYEQYF
>TRBJ2-3|TRBV21-1|.
CASSKVASGSTDTQYF